A single sample is the source of the 30 T cell receptor beta chains below, sequenced in a study of T cells in localized non-small cell lung cancer. This table comes from immunoSEQ multiplex PCR, and its TCRdb copy is limited to in-frame clones, with some not included. The table records about 21,000 clones, 85% to 90% of them present only once. The material sequenced was PBMCs, taken before any cancer treatment. The receptors come from a woman aged 35-75 years with stage II squamous cell lung carcinoma.

The chain is built from TRBV29-1 and TRBJ2-2, with D perhaps being TRBD1 or TRBD2 (5 bases each). Germline CDR1 is SQVTM and CDR2 is ANQGSEA. The CDR3 spans 13 residues. Trimming removed 6 bases at V and 0 bases at J, with 8 bases between. CDR3 residues: CSVGRSNTGELFF. The CDR3 DNA reads as TGCAGCGTGGGACGTTCGAACACCGGGGAGCTGTTTTTT.

The chain carries TRBV12-5 and TRBJ1-4, with no clear D. Trimming left V 6 bases short and J 3 bases short, with 5 bases between. Germline loops: CDR1 LGHNT, CDR2 FRNRAP. The CDR3 spans 12 residues. CDR3 protein: CASGPSNEKLFF. CDR3 bases: TGTGCTAGTGGGCCCTCTAATGAAAAACTGTTTTTT.

The CDR3 nucleotides are TGTGCCAGCCGTGGAAGGGAGCAGTACTTC. Encoded protein: CASRGREQYF. V and J are TRBV11-3 and TRBJ2-7, with D hard to call. The CDR3 totals 10 residues. V lost 8 bases, J lost 7 bases, and 9 bases lay in between. The germline gives CDR1 SGHNT, CDR2 YENEEA.

The rearrangement links TRBV4-1 to TRBJ1-2, with D possibly being TRBD1 (5 bases). CDR1 MGHRA and CDR2 YSYEKL come from the germline V gene. The CDR3 loop spans 13 amino acids. V dropped 4 bases and J dropped 2 bases, with 8 bases sitting between them. The CDR3 spells CASSPQGNYGYTF. The CDR3 region has the DNA TGCGCCAGCAGCCCCCAGGGAAACTATGGCTACACCTTC.

The gene calls are TRBV19 and TRBJ2-3, with 11 positions matching TRBD2. The CDR3 runs to 16 residues. The trim removed 5 bases at V and 4 bases at J, leaving 8 bases unmatched. Germline-derived CDR1 and CDR2 are LNHDA and SQIVND (reference sequence). The CDR3 sequence is CASSETSGRGADTQYF. The CDR3 nucleotides are TGTGCCAGTAGTGAAACTAGCGGGAGAGGGGCAGATACGCAGTATTTT.

V gene TRBV9 combines with J gene TRBJ1-1; possible D gene TRBD1, 6 bases. The CDR3 sequence is 14 residues long. CDR1 and CDR2 from the germline V gene are SGDLS and YYNGEE. Trimming took 5 bases from V and 6 from J, leaving 17 bases between them. Here the CDR3 DNA reads TGTGCCAGCAGTGGGTCACAGGGCTTGGCTGAAGCTTTCTTT. Translation gives CASSGSQGLAEAFF. The whole variable domain, filled in from reference TRBV9 and TRBJ1-1, reads DSGVTQTPKHLITATGQRVTLRCSPRSGDLSVYWYQQSLDQGLQFLIQYYNGEERAKGNILERFSAQQFPDLHSELNLSSLELGDSALYFCASSGSQGLAEAFFGQGTRLTVV.

V usage is TRBV29-1 and J usage is TRBJ2-1; no firm D call. This CDR3 contains 13 residues. The germline gives CDR1 SQVTM, CDR2 ANQGSEA. The V gene lost 4 bases and the J gene lost 12 bases, with 19 bases spanning the gap. The CDR3 DNA sequence: TGCAGCGTTGCGTCCAGTGGTCCCGAAGGGCAGTTCTTC. Translated: CSVASSGPEGQFF.

This clone was observed once. One junction end does not reproduce the germline sequence, and a read error may be involved. The rearrangement uses TRBV7-7 and TRBJ2-1; 11 bases map to TRBD2. The CDR3 loop spans 15 amino acids. Germline lookup yields CDR1 SSHAT and CDR2 FNYEAQ (reference sequence). The CDR3 nucleotides read TGTGCCAGCAGTTTAGCGGGAGGGACGAACAATGAGCAGTTCTTC. Protein product: CASSLAGGTNNEQFF. The full variable domain, completed using reference TRBV7-7 and TRBJ2-1, is GAGVSQSPRYKVTKRGQDVTLRCDPISSHATLYWYQQALGQGPEFLTYFNYEAQPDKSGLPSDRFSAERPEGSISTLTIQRTEQRDSAMYRCASSLAGGTNNEQFFGPGTRLTVL.

The gene calls are TRBV11-2 and TRBJ1-1; 7 positions agree with TRBD1. V shed 5 bases and J 5 bases; nucleotides not matched to a gene: 8. Looked up from germline, CDR1 is SGHAT and CDR2 is FQNNGV. This CDR3 contains 14 residues. CDR3 nucleotides: TGTGCCAGCAGCCCAACGGGACAGCTAACTGAAGCTTTCTTT. Its translation: CASSPTGQLTEAFF.

The rearrangement links TRBV19 to TRBJ2-1; possibly TRBD1 for D (5 bases). Trimming shortened V by 3 bases and J by 9 bases, and 24 bases separated the two germline ends. CDR1 is LNHDA and CDR2 is SQIVND in the germline V gene (reference sequence). CDR3 length: 17 residues. CDR3 DNA: TGTGCCAGTAGTATGAGTTCAGGGAATACCCCGGGTGTTGAGCAGTTCTTC. This sequence encodes CASSMSSGNTPGVEQFF.

The V and J genes are TRBV30 and TRBJ1-2, with 10 nucleotides matching TRBD1. The CDR3 totals 13 residues. The V segment lost 3 bases and the J segment 7 bases; nucleotides outside the gene matches: 5. Germline loops: CDR1 GTSNPN, CDR2 SVGIG (reference sequence). CDR3 sequence reads: CAWRPWDRGGYTF. CDR3 sequence (DNA): TGTGCCTGGAGGCCCTGGGACAGGGGTGGCTACACCTTC.

The V and J genes are TRBV5-1 and TRBJ2-2, with 7 bases aligning to TRBD2. With 1 base clipped from V and 4 bases from J, the junction kept 7 bases outside the gene matches. CDR3 size: 16 residues. The V gene's germline CDR1 is SGHRS and CDR2 YFSETQ. The CDR3 DNA is TGCGCCAGCAGCTTGTCTGGGAGGGCGGGCACCGGGGAGCTGTTTTTT. Its protein product is CASSLSGRAGTGELFF. Looking up the rest from reference TRBV5-1 and TRBJ2-2 gives the full variable domain: KAGVTQTPRYLIKTRGQQVTLSCSPISGHRSVSWYQQTPGQGLQFLFEYFSETQRNKGNFPGRFSGRQFSNSRSEMNVSTLELGDSALYLCASSLSGRAGTGELFFGEGSRLTVL.

The chain uses TRBV5-4 and TRBJ2-7; 12 nucleotides line up with TRBD2. Germline values: CDR1 SGHNT, CDR2 YYREEE (reference sequence). This CDR3 is 16 amino acids long. Trimming at V came to 4 bases and at J to 3 bases, leaving 8 bases not matched to a gene. CDR3 nucleotides: TGTGCCAGCAGCGTAGGACTAGCGGGAAGGGGCTACGAGCAGTACTTC. Translating it yields CASSVGLAGRGYEQYF.

This clone came up once. The chain has TRBV7-2 and TRBJ2-5; D gene uncertain. CDR3 length equals 13 residues. V lost 4 bases to trimming and J lost 2 bases, with 8 bases between them. In germline, CDR1 is SGHTA, CDR2 FQGNSA. CDR3 nucleotides: TGTGCCAGCAGCTCCGGCAGGCAAGAGACCCAGTACTTC. It codes for CASSSGRQETQYF. Looking up the rest from reference TRBV7-2 and TRBJ2-5 gives the full variable domain: GAGVSQSPSNKVTEKGKDVELRCDPISGHTALYWYRQSLGQGLEFLIYFQGNSAPDKSGLPSDRFSAERTGGSVSTLTIQRTQQEDSAVYLCASSSGRQETQYFGPGTRLLVL.

This rearrangement joins TRBV4-1 to TRBJ2-5; D may be TRBD2 (5 bases). Germline V lookup: CDR1 MGHRA, CDR2 YSYEKL. The CDR3 covers 14 residues. Trimming shortened V by 4 bases and J by 5 bases, and 14 bases separated the two germline ends. The CDR3 reads CASSRAGAPETQYF. The DNA for the CDR3 is TGCGCCAGCAGCCGCGCGGGTGCCCCGGAGACCCAGTACTTC.

The chain uses TRBV28 and TRBJ2-6, with 13 bases fitting TRBD2. Germline values: CDR1 MDHEN, CDR2 SYDVKM. CDR3 length: 20 amino acids. Unmatched junction bases numbered 9, after V lost 4 bases and J lost 0 bases. The CDR3 region is CASSSSGTSGIPSGANVLTF. CDR3 DNA sequence: TGTGCCAGCAGTTCAAGTGGGACTAGCGGGATCCCCTCTGGGGCCAACGTCCTGACTTTC.

This clone has just one count. This sequence joins TRBV27 and TRBJ1-4, with TRBD1 matching 7 bases. CDR1 MNHEY and CDR2 SMNVEV come from the germline V gene (reference sequence). The CDR3 has 14 amino acids. V lost 5 bases, J lost 4 bases, and 4 bases stayed unmatched. The CDR3 coding sequence is TGTGCCAGCAGTCGGGACAGATTTAATGAAAAACTGTTTTTT. Its protein product is CASSRDRFNEKLFF.

The V call is TRBV5-4, the J call TRBJ1-1; perhaps TRBD1 as D (6 bases). The CDR3 is 14 amino acids. Germline CDR1 is SGHNT and CDR2 is YYREEE (reference sequence). Trimming removed 5 bases at V and 4 bases at J, with 15 bases between. The CDR3 loop is CASSPYGGGTEAFF. The CDR3 region has the DNA TGTGCCAGCAGTCCCTATGGGGGCGGCACTGAAGCTTTCTTT.

The chain combines TRBV9 with TRBJ2-3, with 7 bases identical to TRBD2. Trimming cost V 2 bases and J 8 bases; bases outside gene matches: 5. Germline loops: CDR1 SGDLS, CDR2 YYNGEE. The CDR3 is made up of 13 amino acids. In DNA, the CDR3 is TGTGCCAGCAGCGTCGGGGAGGGGTTTACGCAGTATTTT. Residues: CASSVGEGFTQYF.

The J gene is TRBJ2-7, the V gene TRBV30; 9 nucleotides align to TRBD2. V lost 6 bases and J lost 7; bases outside the gene matches: 19. In germline, CDR1 is GTSNPN, CDR2 SVGIG (reference sequence). The CDR3 loop spans 16 amino acids. Here the CDR3 DNA reads TGTGCCTGCAAGCTTCAAGGGTTAGCGGGAGCGAGGGAGCAGTACTTC. Translating gives CACKLQGLAGAREQYF.

This rearrangement joins TRBV19 to TRBJ1-5; TRBD1 agrees at 8 bases. The ends lost 7 bases at V and 2 bases at J; junction bases unmatched: 10. In germline, CDR1 is LNHDA, CDR2 SQIVND (reference sequence). CDR3 size: 16 residues. CDR3 in amino acids: CASTSSSTGGNQPQHF. DNA of the CDR3: TGTGCCAGTACCTCCTCCTCGACAGGGGGCAATCAGCCCCAGCATTTT.

The chain joins TRBV6-1 to TRBJ2-7, with 10 positions matching TRBD1. The trim removed 5 bases at V and 2 bases at J, leaving 6 bases unmatched. The CDR3 is made up of 15 amino acids. Germline loops: CDR1 MNHNS, CDR2 SASEGT. The chain's CDR3 is CASSWGQGHAYEQYF. CDR3 DNA: TGTGCCAGCAGTTGGGGACAGGGGCATGCCTACGAGCAGTACTTC.

This sequence joins TRBV4-3 and TRBJ2-2; no clear D gene. Per the germline V gene, CDR1 is LGHNA and CDR2 is YSLEER. Trimming cost V 4 bases and J 2 bases, with 11 bases left between them. CDR3 length: 15 residues. CDR3 DNA sequence: TGCGCCAGCAGCCTAGTGGGAAGAAACACCGGGGAGCTGTTTTTT. Protein sequence: CASSLVGRNTGELFF.

This clone is medium-sized (0.01 to 0.1%) within its sample. The rearrangement uses TRBV10-2 and TRBJ1-1, with 8 bases that match TRBD1. CDR1 and CDR2 from the germline V gene are WSHSY and SAAADI. There are 15 residues in the CDR3. V shed 6 bases and J 3 bases; nucleotides not matched to a gene: 9. CDR3 sequence: CASRTRTGWDTEAFF. CDR3 in DNA: TGCGCCAGCAGGACCCGGACAGGGTGGGACACTGAAGCTTTCTTT.

J is TRBJ2-3 and V is TRBV6-1; D is possibly TRBD1 (6 bases). V was cut by 7 bases and J by 7 bases, with 18 bases left in between. CDR1 and CDR2 from the germline V gene are MNHNS and SASEGT. The CDR3 is 14 residues long. CDR3 in amino acids: CASNMQGPSHTQYF. The CDR3 coding sequence is TGTGCCAGCAACATGCAGGGGCCCTCACATACGCAGTATTTT.

This chain links TRBV27 with TRBJ1-4; D ambiguous. CDR1 and CDR2 (germline): MNHEY, SMNVEV (reference sequence). The CDR3 covers 13 residues. Deletions cut 6 bases from V and 8 bases from J, with 13 bases between. CDR3 in amino acids: CASSRTWGEKLFF. The CDR3, as DNA: TGTGCCAGCAGCCGAACCTGGGGAGAAAAACTGTTTTTT.

V usage is TRBV11-2 and J usage is TRBJ2-4; 8 bases map to TRBD1. The germline gives CDR1 SGHAT, CDR2 FQNNGV. Germline trimming cut 5 bases from V and 1 base from J; bases unmatched to any gene: 7. The CDR3 covers 16 residues. This CDR3 is CASSLRQGLAKNIQYF. CDR3 sequence (DNA): TGTGCCAGCAGCCTCAGACAGGGGCTGGCCAAAAACATTCAGTACTTC.

The chain couples TRBV12-1 to TRBJ1-3; the table's D call, TRBD1, was not checked against the DNA. TRBV12-1 is noted as a pseudogene. This CDR3 is 15 amino acids long. The chain's CDR3 is CASSFTGYSGNTIYF. The CDR3 coding sequence is TGTGCCAGCAGCTTCACAGGATACTCTGGAAACACCATATATTTT.

The CDR3 spells CASSYSGVGTDTQYF. The DNA of the CDR3 is TGTGCCAGCAGTTACTCGGGGGTGGGGACAGATACGCAGTATTTT. This chain uses TRBV6-5 with TRBJ2-3; D may match TRBD1 or TRBD2 (5 bases each). Germline V gene lookup returns CDR1 MNHEY and CDR2 SVGAGI. This CDR3 region has 15 residues. V dropped 0 bases and J dropped 3 bases, with 10 bases sitting between them.

This clone was seen more than once but under ten times. The chain carries TRBV7-9 and TRBJ2-4; tentative D call: TRBD1 (7 bases). The CDR3 consists of 15 residues. Trimming took off 7 bases at V and 4 bases at J, with 17 bases between the two ends. The V gene's germline CDR1 is SEHNR and CDR2 FQNEAQ (reference sequence). The CDR3 DNA reads as TGTGCCAGCACCGGAATACAGGGGAGGAAAAACATTCAGTACTTC. It translates to CASTGIQGRKNIQYF. Full variable domain (outside the CDR3, taken from reference TRBV7-9 and TRBJ2-4): DTGVSQNPRHKITKRGQNVTFRCDPISEHNRLYWYRQTLGQGPEFLTYFQNEAQLEKSRLLSDRFSAERPKGSFSTLEIQRTEQGDSAMYLCASTGIQGRKNIQYFGAGTRLSVL.